This T cell receptor (beta chain) was found in a study of blood T cells in healthy people across ages. The second PCR ran roughly 7 to 12 cycles with a sample-barcoded 5' primer and J-beta primers. TCRdb recomputed calls from the 5' RACE reads with MiXCR, one row per CDR3 protein. The table has 750,000 to 950,000 distinct CDR3 sequences, under 30% seen once. The data also belong to a second study, concerning T cells of mothers and their children. That work contributes: Three healthy Caucasian mothers and their six children were the donors. Related mother-child pairs showed slightly higher but non-significant overlap than unrelated pairs.

This receptor was identified in a boy between 10 and 17 years old in good health. What was sequenced was blood.

CDR3 DNA sequence: TGTGCCAGCACTCCTCCGGGCCACAGAAACACCATATATTTT. This codes for CASTPPGHRNTIYF. The chain joins TRBV12-3 or TRBV12-4 to TRBJ1-3; D is ambiguous. The CDR3 consists of 14 residues. V was cut by 7 bases and J by 5 bases, with 15 bases left in between.